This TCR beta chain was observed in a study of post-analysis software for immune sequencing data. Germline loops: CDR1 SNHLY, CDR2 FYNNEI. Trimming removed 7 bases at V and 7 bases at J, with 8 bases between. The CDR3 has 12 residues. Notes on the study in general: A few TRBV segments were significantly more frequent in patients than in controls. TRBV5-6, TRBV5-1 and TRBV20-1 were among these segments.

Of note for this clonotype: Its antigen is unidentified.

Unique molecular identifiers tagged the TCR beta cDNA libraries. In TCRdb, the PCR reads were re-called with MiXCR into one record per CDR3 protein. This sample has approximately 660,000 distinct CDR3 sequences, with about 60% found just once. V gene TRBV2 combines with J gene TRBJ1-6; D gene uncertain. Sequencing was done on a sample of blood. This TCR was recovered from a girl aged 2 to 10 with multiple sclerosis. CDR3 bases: TGTGCCAGCACAAAAGGGAATTCACCCCTCCACTTT. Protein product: CASTKGNSPLHF.